Below are 2 T cell receptor beta chains sequenced from a single sample in a study of blood T cells in healthy people across ages. Then a second PCR, running about 6 to 11 cycles, was carried out with a sample-barcoded 5' primer and a J-beta primer mix. TCRdb reprocessed the 5' RACE reads via MiXCR and lists one record per CDR3 protein. The repertoire holds about 1.5 million distinct CDR3 sequences, with around 42% as singletons. The sample was blood. These receptors all stem from a woman between 18 and 30 years old in good health.

Notes on this clonotype: One junction end disagrees with the germline gene, perhaps due to a read error. V and J are TRBV6-4 and TRBJ1-5; 11 positions match TRBD1. This CDR3 spans 16 amino acids. Germline CDR1 MRHNA, CDR2 SNTAGT. In DNA, the CDR3 is TGTGCCAGCAGTGGTCCGGGACAGGGGGACAATCAGCCCCAGCACTTT. It translates to CASSGPGQGDNQPQHF.

This clonotype has more than one count but fewer than ten. The rearrangement links TRBV7-6 to TRBJ2-3, with 11 nucleotides matching TRBD2. The ends lost 1 base at V and 4 bases at J; junction bases unmatched: 7. The CDR3 loop spans 17 amino acids. CDR1 is SGHVS and CDR2 is FNYEAQ in the germline V gene. Here the CDR3 DNA reads TGTGCCAGCAGCTTAGAACTAGCGGGGGTTCTCGCAGATACGCAGTATTTT. The encoded protein is CASSLELAGVLADTQYF. Full variable domain (rest looked up from reference TRBV7-6 and TRBJ2-3): GAGVSQSPRYKVTKRGQDVALRCDPISGHVSLYWYRQALGQGPEFLTYFNYEAQQDKSGLPNDRFSAERPEGSISTLTIQRTEQRDSAMYRCASSLELAGVLADTQYFGPGTRLTVL.